This T cell receptor beta chain came from a study of T cells in Graves' hyperthyroidism and ophthalmopathy. Points from the study as a whole: Peripheral blood also featured most of the thyroid clonotypes expanded above 0.001.

Amplification of TCR beta CDR3 regions was performed using RNA transcripts as template. The HTBI primer set was used in a first-round RT-PCR of the TCR CDR3. TCRdb itself ran the multiplex PCR reads through MiXCR, one entry per CDR3 protein. The sample consists of 550,000 to 650,000 distinct CDR3 sequences, roughly 15% of them appearing once. Trimming left V 0 bases short and J 2 bases short, with 11 bases between. The germline V gene has CDR1 KGHSH and CDR2 LQKENI. The CDR3 extends over 15 amino acids. About this clonotype itself: Its target is unknown.

Patients showing uncontrolled infection, other autoimmune disease, pregnancy or lactation were ineligible. This TCR came from a woman aged 40 to 50 with Graves' hyperthyroidism. The gene calls are TRBV18 and TRBJ2-7; no firm D call. Sequenced material: blood. The CDR3 sequence is CASSPPGKRAYEQYF. CDR3 DNA: TGTGCCAGCTCACCACCAGGGAAACGGGCCTACGAGCAGTACTTC.